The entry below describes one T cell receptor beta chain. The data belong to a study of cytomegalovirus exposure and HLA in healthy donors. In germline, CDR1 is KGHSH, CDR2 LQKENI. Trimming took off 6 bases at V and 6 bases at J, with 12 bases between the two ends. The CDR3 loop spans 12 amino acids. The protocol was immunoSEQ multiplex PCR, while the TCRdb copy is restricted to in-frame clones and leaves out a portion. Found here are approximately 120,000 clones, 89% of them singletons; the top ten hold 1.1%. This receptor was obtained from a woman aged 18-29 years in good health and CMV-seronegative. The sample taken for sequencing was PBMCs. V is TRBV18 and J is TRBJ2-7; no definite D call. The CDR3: CASSKTLGEQYV. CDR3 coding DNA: TGTGCCAGCTCCAAAACCTTGGGCGAGCAGTACGTC.